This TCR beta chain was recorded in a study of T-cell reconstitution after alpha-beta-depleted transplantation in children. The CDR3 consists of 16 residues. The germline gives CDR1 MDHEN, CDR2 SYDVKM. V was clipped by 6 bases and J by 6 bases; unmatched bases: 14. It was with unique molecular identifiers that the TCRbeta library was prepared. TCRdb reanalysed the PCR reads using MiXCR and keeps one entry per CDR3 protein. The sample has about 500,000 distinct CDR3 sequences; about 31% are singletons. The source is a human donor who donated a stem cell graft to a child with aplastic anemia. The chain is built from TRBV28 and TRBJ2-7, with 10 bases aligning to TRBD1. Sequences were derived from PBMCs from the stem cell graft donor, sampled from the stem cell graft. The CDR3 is CASRYNSGQGISEQYF. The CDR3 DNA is TGTGCCAGCAGATATAACTCGGGACAGGGGATCAGCGAGCAGTACTTC. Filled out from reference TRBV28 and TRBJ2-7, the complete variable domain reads DVKVTQSSRYLVKRTGEKVFLECVQDMDHENMFWYRQDPGLGLRLIYFSYDVKMKEKGDIPEGYSVSREKKERFSLILESASTNQTSMYLCASRYNSGQGISEQYFGPGTRLTVT.